Detailed here is one T cell receptor (beta chain). Its antigen is not known. The data belong to a study of Ad26.COV2.S vaccination and SARS-CoV-2 variants. Findings and limits, study-wide: Spike-specific TCR breadth ran higher among vaccine recipients than placebo recipients. Whether participants received vaccine or placebo, their non-spike TCR breadth was similar.

Indicated treatment: about 20 received Ad26.COV2.S at low or high dose, single or two shots; roughly 5 received placebo; per-sample allocation not given. All samples were drawn on day 63, counting from the first vaccine or placebo injection. The protocol was immunoSEQ multiplex PCR, while the TCRdb copy is restricted to in-frame clones and leaves out a portion. This repertoire shows about half a million clones, 89% found once; its top ten account for over 1.5%. The sequenced sample was peripheral blood, obtained in a trial of Ad26.COV2.S vaccine versus placebo. The receptor was isolated from a person between 18 and 60 years old who received the Ad26.COV2.S COVID-19 vaccine or a placebo.

The CDR3 nucleotides are TGTGCCAGCAGTTCACCAGCGAGCTCCTACAATGAGCAGTTCTTC. It codes for CASSSPASSYNEQFF. The rearrangement uses TRBV6-5 and TRBJ2-1; D gene uncertain. The germline V gene encodes CDR1 MNHEY and CDR2 SVGAGI. Trimming took 4 bases from V and 0 from J, leaving 10 bases between them. The CDR3 sequence is 15 residues long.